The 13 T cell receptor beta chains in this list originate from one sample, sequenced in a study of glioma-infiltrating T cells after dendritic cell vaccination listed by TCRdb under 2016. Libraries were prepared through the immunoSEQ multiplex PCR assay. TCRdb took this table from immuneACCESS and kept in-frame rearrangements with V and J called. Such tables lack part of the clones; where checked against another copy, unresolved V genes explain under half of the gap, and the rest is unexplained. This sample lists 55,000 to 75,000 clones; approximately 80% were detected once. Of the sample, under 8% is held by the ten largest clones. Sequences were derived from blood, sampled before dendritic cell vaccination. The receptor set was obtained from a human donor with glioblastoma.

The chain joins TRBV7-6 to TRBJ2-5; 10 nucleotides match TRBD2. This CDR3 region has 15 residues. V was clipped by 8 bases and J by 2 bases; unmatched bases: 8. Looked up from germline, CDR1 is SGHVS and CDR2 is FNYEAQ. The CDR3 region has the DNA TGTGCCAGCGGTCCTGCTAGCGGGGGACAAGAGACCCAGTACTTC. Translated: CASGPASGGQETQYF.

The CDR3 bases are TGTGCCAGCAGACCAGGGGGAAATAGCAATCAGCCCCAGCATTTT. The encoded protein is CASRPGGNSNQPQHF. The V call is TRBV2, the J call TRBJ1-5, with 7 bases that match TRBD1. V lost 6 bases and J lost 0; bases outside the gene matches: 5. The CDR3 sequence is 15 residues long. Germline-derived CDR1 and CDR2 are SNHLY and FYNNEI.

The chain uses TRBV7-3 and TRBJ1-3; D perhaps matches TRBD1 (6 bases). V gave up 8 bases and J gave up 0 bases, with 8 bases separating them. Per germline, CDR1 SGHTA and CDR2 FQGTGA. The CDR3 covers 13 residues. CDR3 region: CASQQGSGNTIYF. Written as DNA, the CDR3 is TGTGCCAGCCAACAGGGCTCTGGAAACACCATATATTTT.

The chain combines TRBV23-1 with TRBJ1-6, with D possibly TRBD1 on 5 matching bases. TRBV23-1 is recorded as an ORF, its role being uncertain. The CDR3 contains 18 residues. The germline V and J ends were trimmed by 0 bases and 7 bases, with 19 bases remaining between them. The CDR3 spells CASSQSVGRVSSNSPLHF. Written as DNA, the CDR3 is TGCGCCAGCAGTCAATCGGTCGGCAGGGTAAGTTCCAATTCACCCCTCCACTTT.

V and J are TRBV28 and TRBJ1-2, with 7 bases matching TRBD1. CDR1 and CDR2 (germline): MDHEN, SYDVKM. The CDR3 extends over 12 amino acids. V gave up 5 bases and J gave up 4 bases; unmatched junction bases: 1. The DNA for the CDR3 is TGTGCCAGCAGTGGACAGGTCTATGGCTACACCTTC. It is translated as CASSGQVYGYTF.

The gene calls are TRBV9 and TRBJ2-3; 9 bases align to TRBD2. From germline, CDR1 is SGDLS and CDR2 YYNGEE. The CDR3 contains 15 residues. V trimming: 4 bases; J trimming: 5 bases; junction bases outside the gene matches: 8. The CDR3 nucleotides read TGTGCCAGCAGCCTCAGCGGGGGGCCGGGAGATACGCAGTATTTT. Its translation: CASSLSGGPGDTQYF. Full variable domain (missing parts from reference TRBV9 and TRBJ2-3): DSGVTQTPKHLITATGQRVTLRCSPRSGDLSVYWYQQSLDQGLQFLIQYYNGEERAKGNILERFSAQQFPDLHSELNLSSLELGDSALYFCASSLSGGPGDTQYFGPGTRLTVL.

The V and J genes are TRBV5-1 and TRBJ1-1; possible D gene TRBD1, 5 bases. Germline CDR1 reads SGHRS; CDR2 reads YFSETQ. The ends were cut back, 0 bases at V and 4 bases at J, with 10 bases in the middle. The CDR3 length is 14 residues. CDR3 sequence reads: CASSLEGLGTEAFF. CDR3 sequence (DNA): TGCGCCAGCAGCTTGGAGGGGTTGGGCACTGAAGCTTTCTTT.

The V gene is TRBV11-2, the J gene TRBJ2-7; the D gene is possibly TRBD2 (5 bases). V was shortened by 5 bases and J by 2 bases, with 16 bases between the two germline ends. The CDR3 is 15 residues long. CDR1 SGHAT and CDR2 FQNNGV come from the germline V gene. CDR3 residues: CASSPGSGWAYEQYF. In DNA form, the CDR3 reads TGTGCCAGCAGCCCCGGATCGGGGTGGGCCTACGAGCAGTACTTC.

The rearrangement joins TRBV4-1 to TRBJ1-1; TRBD1 aligns across 7 bases. Germline V gives CDR1 MGHRA, CDR2 YSYEKL. V was clipped by 3 bases and J by 0 bases; unmatched bases: 10. CDR3 length: 17 amino acids. CDR3 coding DNA: TGCGCCAGCAGCCATGAGTGGGGACAGACGATGAACACTGAAGCTTTCTTT. It codes for CASSHEWGQTMNTEAFF.

This chain joins TRBV4-2 and TRBJ2-7; D not certain. The germline V gene has CDR1 LGHNA and CDR2 YNFKEQ. The CDR3 runs 15 residues. V lost 2 bases to trimming and J lost 5 bases, with 16 bases between them. DNA of the CDR3: TGTGCCAGCAGCCAACCCGGAGTCACCTTGGACGAGCAGTACTTC. Its translation: CASSQPGVTLDEQYF.

Only one count was recorded for this clone. The rearrangement links TRBV5-6 to TRBJ1-1; D is unclear. The V gene's germline CDR1 is SGHDT and CDR2 YYEEEE. V gave up 2 bases and J gave up 1 base, with 12 bases separating them. This CDR3 spans 15 amino acids. The CDR3 sequence: CASSFSWAGNTEAFF. The CDR3 DNA reads TGTGCCAGCAGCTTTTCTTGGGCAGGGAACACTGAAGCTTTCTTT.

The rearrangement joins TRBV7-2 to TRBJ1-3; 10 nucleotides align to TRBD1. After removal of 5 bases from V and 0 bases from J, the junction contained 7 bases not matched to a gene. CDR3 length: 17 residues. Germline V lookup: CDR1 SGHTA, CDR2 FQGNSA. The CDR3 DNA sequence: TGTGCCAGCAGCCCAGGGACAGGGGAAACCTCTGGAAACACCATATATTTT. Amino acids: CASSPGTGETSGNTIYF.

CDR3 in amino acids: CASSIDRVSNQPQHF. The CDR3 coding sequence is TGTGCCAGCAGTATTGACAGGGTAAGCAATCAGCCCCAGCATTTT. The rearrangement links TRBV6-1 to TRBJ1-5, with 7 bases identical to TRBD1. CDR3 length: 15 residues. With V trimmed by 5 bases and J by 1 base, 5 bases remained unmatched. Germline CDR1 is MNHNS and CDR2 is SASEGT.